The next 27 T cell receptor beta chains were all read from a single sample in a study of T cell clonality in common variable immunodeficiency. Study observations and caveats: In common variable immunodeficiency, TCR beta chains reportedly carried fewer deletions and N-nucleotide insertions.

Antigens for these TCRs are unknown. Here immunoSEQ multiplex PCR was the method, and the copy in TCRdb shows in-frame clones only, minus some. The sample counts 25,000 to 35,000 clones, none seen once; the ten largest own just under 30%. Sequencing input: peripheral blood mononuclear cells. The receptors shown here come from a human donor with common variable immunodeficiency.

This clone came up many times. The sequence runs out 3 residues before the end of the CDR3; the remainder is reconstructed from the germline J gene. The J gene is TRBJ1-1, the V gene TRBV18, with TRBD1 matching 7 bases. CDR1 is KGHSH, CDR2 LQKENI, per germline. Losses at the gene ends were 3 bases for V and 1 base for J; bases not matched to a gene: 14. The CDR3 sequence is 18 residues long. Incomplete CDR3 DNA: TGTGCCAGCTCACCGGGACCCATGGCAGGGGGGTGGAACACTGAA. Its protein is CASSPGPMAGGWNTE. The complete CDR3 reads CASSPGPMAGGWNTEAFF.

Ten or more counts support this clone. Read data end 3 residues before the CDR3 end; the end is taken from the germline J gene. The V gene is TRBV7-9, the J gene TRBJ2-3; D unclear. CDR1 is SEHNR, CDR2 FQNEAQ, per germline (reference sequence). The length of the CDR3 is 12 residues. V lost 5 bases and J lost 0, with 3 bases in between. The CDR3 region is CASSLSTDTQYF. Incomplete CDR3 DNA: TGTGCCAGCAGCCTAAGCACAGATACG.

This clone came up many times. Read coverage stops 3 residues before the CDR3 terminus; the germline J gene supplies the remainder. The rearrangement joins TRBV7-2 to TRBJ1-4; maybe TRBD1 (5 bases). The V end lost 7 bases, the J end lost 0 bases, and 12 bases lay between the germline ends. The length of the CDR3 is 15 residues. Germline V gene sequence: CDR1 SGHTA, CDR2 FQGNSA. This CDR3 is CASTTGGATNEKLFF. CDR3 DNA, as far as it was read: TGTGCCAGCACCACCGGGGGTGCAACTAATGAAAAA. Looking up the rest from reference TRBV7-2 and TRBJ1-4 gives the full variable domain: GAGVSQSPSNKVTEKGKDVELRCDPISGHTALYWYRQSLGQGLEFLIYFQGNSAPDKSGLPSDRFSAERTGGSVSTLTIQRTQQEDSAVYLCASTTGGATNEKLFFGSGTQLSVL.

This clone came up many times. The read terminates 3 residues before the CDR3 end, so the remaining end is supplied by the germline J gene. This chain joins TRBV5-4 and TRBJ1-1; tentatively, D is TRBD1 (6 bases). The CDR3 runs 14 residues. CDR1 is SGHNT and CDR2 is YYREEE in the germline V gene (reference sequence). Trimming shortened V by 7 bases and J by 2 bases, and 15 bases separated the two germline ends. The CDR3 here is CASRQDTLNTEAFF. The CDR3 bases that were read are TGTGCCAGCCGACAGGACACACTAAACACTGAA. The complete variable domain, with remaining parts taken from reference TRBV5-4 and TRBJ1-1, reads ETGVTQSPTHLIKTRGQQVTLRCSSQSGHNTVSWYQQALGQGPQFIFQYYREEENGRGNFPPRFSGLQFPNYSSELNVNALELDDSALYLCASRQDTLNTEAFFGQGTRLTVV.

Many counts were recorded for this clone. The read terminates 3 residues ahead of where the CDR3 ends, so the germline J gene completes it. The rearrangement uses TRBV18 and TRBJ2-2; TRBD1 matches at 7 bases. Trimming removed 5 bases from V and 1 base from J; junction bases left unmatched: 4. Germline V CDR1 and CDR2: KGHSH, LQKENI. This CDR3 has 15 amino acids. CDR3 DNA (partial): TGTGCCAGCTCATCGGGACAGCAGAACACCGGGGAG. This gives the protein CASSSGQQNTGE. The full CDR3 protein is CASSSGQQNTGELFF.

This clone was seen repeatedly, ten times or more. The DNA ends 3 residues before the CDR3 does, and the rest of the CDR3 is filled in from the germline J gene. V is TRBV5-1 and J is TRBJ1-4; no clear D gene. The CDR3 is 13 residues long. V lost 4 bases and J 3 bases, leaving 7 bases between the germline ends. The germline V gene encodes CDR1 SGHRS and CDR2 YFSETQ. CDR3 region: CASSPSPNEKLFF. The DNA read from the CDR3 is TGCGCCAGCAGCCCCAGTCCTAATGAAAAA.

Only a few counts were recorded for this clone. The DNA read from the CDR3 is TGTGCCAGCTCACAAGGGACAGGGGCCCTCGAA. Translating gives CASSQGTGALE. The full CDR3 is CASSQGTGALEAFF. The rearrangement uses TRBV18 and TRBJ1-1, with 10 positions matching TRBD1. The read terminates 3 residues ahead of where the CDR3 ends, so the germline J gene completes it. This CDR3 comprises 14 residues. Germline CDR1 is KGHSH and CDR2 is LQKENI.

This clone turned up a few times. The CDR3 end lies 3 residues beyond the end of the read and is filled in from the germline J gene. The chain has TRBV7-9 and TRBJ2-2, with D maybe TRBD2 (6 bases). The CDR3 loop spans 15 amino acids. CDR1 and CDR2 from the germline V gene are SEHNR and FQNEAQ (reference sequence). V lost 5 bases and J lost 5, with 15 bases in between. CDR3 in amino acids: CASSTLSGTTGELFF. The CDR3 bases that were read are TGTGCCAGCAGCACCCTATCCGGGACTACCGGGGAG.

The table lists this clone with a few counts. The CDR3 end is not reached by the read, which stops 3 residues before it; the germline J gene fills it in. The chain combines TRBV6-1 with TRBJ1-6; possible D gene TRBD1, 6 bases. Trimming left V 2 bases short and J 7 bases short, with 9 bases between. This CDR3 is built from 14 residues. Looked up from germline, CDR1 is MNHNS and CDR2 is SASEGT. CDR3 DNA (partial): TGTGCCAGCAGTGAAAGGGGGTGGAATTCACCC. Translated: CASSERGWNSP. Given in full, the CDR3 is CASSERGWNSPLHF.

A remark on this clone: The CDR3 is cut off 3 residues early in the read; its end comes from the germline J gene. This chain links TRBV7-9 with TRBJ1-1; 9 bases map to TRBD1. Germline assignment: CDR1 SEHNR and CDR2 FQNEAQ (reference sequence). The junction had 9 bases not matched to a gene; V was cut back by 4 bases and J by 6 bases. The CDR3 is 15 amino acids. CDR3 DNA (partial): TGTGCCAGCAGCTCGTACAGGGGGCGGAGAGCTGAA. It is translated as CASSSYRGRRAE. From start to end, the CDR3 is CASSSYRGRRAEAFF.

CDR3 DNA, as far as it was read: TGTGCCAGCAGTGAAGGGGACAGGGGGGAG. Encoded protein: CASSEGDRGE. The complete CDR3 reads CASSEGDRGELFF. J is TRBJ2-2 and V is TRBV6-1; 8 nucleotides align to TRBD1. The CDR3 end falls 3 residues outside the read, so it is completed with the germline J gene. With 1 base clipped from V and 8 bases from J, the junction kept 0 bases outside the gene matches. Looked up from germline, CDR1 is MNHNS and CDR2 is SASEGT. The CDR3 is 13 residues long.

In the case of this clone: The sequenced fragment ends 3 residues before the CDR3 boundary, so the rest is inferred from the germline J gene. V and J are TRBV18 and TRBJ1-2; 9 bases are a match to TRBD1. Germline CDR1 and CDR2: KGHSH and LQKENI. This CDR3 region has 12 residues. This CDR3 is CASSPDRGGYTF. The DNA read from the CDR3 is TGTGCCAGCTCCCCGGACAGGGGCGGC.

With respect to this clone: The CDR3 end is not reached by the read, which stops 3 residues before it; the germline J gene fills it in. This chain connects TRBV19 to TRBJ1-6, with a possible D match to TRBD1 (5 bases). The germline V gene has CDR1 LNHDA and CDR2 SQIVND (reference sequence). Trimming pared 3 bases from V and 5 bases from J, leaving 14 bases between. The CDR3 covers 16 residues. Partial CDR3 DNA: TGTGCCAGTAGTATGCGGGGCGCTGGTAATAATTCACCC. Its protein is CASSMRGAGNNSP. The entire CDR3 protein is CASSMRGAGNNSPLHF.

A few counts support this clone. The DNA ends 3 residues before the CDR3 does, and the rest of the CDR3 is filled in from the germline J gene. The V gene is TRBV19, the J gene TRBJ1-5; D may be TRBD1 (6 bases). The germline CDR1 and CDR2 sequences are LNHDA and SQIVND (reference sequence). Trimming pared 0 bases from V and 1 base from J, leaving 13 bases between. The CDR3 covers 17 residues. The CDR3 is CASSIDPYRESNQPQHF. CDR3 DNA (partial): TGTGCCAGTAGTATAGATCCCTACAGGGAAAGCAATCAGCCC.

This clone was recorded a few times. Read coverage stops 3 residues before the CDR3 terminus; the germline J gene supplies the remainder. This sequence joins TRBV7-6 and TRBJ2-1, with D maybe TRBD2 (7 bases). V lost 5 bases and J 8 bases, leaving 13 bases between the germline ends. The CDR3 covers 13 residues. Germline lookup yields CDR1 SGHVS and CDR2 FNYEAQ. The covered CDR3 bases are TGTGCCAGCAGCCCCTCGGGGGGCCATGAG. Residues: CASSPSGGHE. The whole CDR3 sequence is CASSPSGGHEQFF.

As regards this clone: The read ends 3 residues early relative to the CDR3; the germline J gene fills the gap. The chain joins TRBV19 to TRBJ1-2; tentatively, D is TRBD1 (6 bases). CDR1 is LNHDA, CDR2 SQIVND, per germline (reference sequence). This CDR3 has 15 amino acids. Trimming took off 5 bases at V and 5 bases at J, with 18 bases between the two ends. The CDR3 protein is CASSPRTVPEYGYTF. The covered CDR3 bases are TGTGCCAGTAGTCCCCGGACAGTCCCAGAGTATGGC.

Turning to this clone: Coverage ceases 3 residues before the CDR3 finishes, and the germline J gene fills in the end. This rearrangement joins TRBV19 to TRBJ1-1; D ambiguous. Per the germline V gene, CDR1 is LNHDA and CDR2 is SQIVND (reference sequence). This CDR3 is 16 amino acids long. The ends were cut back, 6 bases at V and 1 base at J, with 18 bases in the middle. The CDR3 DNA, read in part, is TGTGCCAGTAGAACCCCCTGGGCAGGTGAGAACACTGAA. The encoded protein is CASRTPWAGENTE. In full, the CDR3 is CASRTPWAGENTEAFF.

The sample holds a few counts of this clone. The read falls 3 residues short of the CDR3 end, and the missing part is taken from the germline J gene. V is TRBV19 and J is TRBJ1-3; 10 nucleotides line up with TRBD1. V gave up 5 bases and J gave up 4 bases; unmatched junction bases: 5. Germline-derived CDR1 and CDR2 are LNHDA and SQIVND (reference sequence). The CDR3 is 15 amino acids. The CDR3 reads CASSRGQGNGNTIYF. The sequenced CDR3 bases are TGTGCCAGTAGTCGGGGACAGGGGAACGGAAACACC.

This clone was counted ten times or more. The missing CDR3 end, 3 residues past where the read stops, is filled in from the germline J gene. V is TRBV7-2 and J is TRBJ2-3; D is unresolved. The CDR3 contains 13 residues. Trimming took off 5 bases at V and 5 bases at J, with 11 bases between the two ends. Germline loops: CDR1 SGHTA, CDR2 FQGNSA. The CDR3 here is CASSPLKGDTQYF. The sequenced CDR3 bases are TGTGCCAGCAGCCCCCTTAAAGGAGATACG.

This clone was detected a few times. The read ends 3 residues shy of where the CDR3 ends; the end is completed using the germline J gene. This chain connects TRBV2 to TRBJ2-5; D remains ambiguous. This CDR3 has 12 amino acids. Germline assignment: CDR1 SNHLY and CDR2 FYNNEI. V gave up 6 bases and J gave up 5 bases, with 10 bases separating them. Partial CDR3 DNA: TGTGCCAGCAGCGCGTATGAGGAGACC. Translating gives CASSAYEET. Given in full, the CDR3 is CASSAYEETQYF.

Only a few counts were recorded for this clone. Coverage ceases 3 residues before the CDR3 finishes, and the germline J gene fills in the end. The V gene is TRBV7-3, the J gene TRBJ2-3; 8 bases fit TRBD1. The CDR3 is made up of 15 amino acids. Trimming took 1 base from V and 4 from J; bases not matched to a gene: 4. The germline V gene encodes CDR1 SGHTA and CDR2 FQGTGA. CDR3 loop: CASSLRGQGADTQYF. Incomplete CDR3 DNA: TGTGCCAGCAGCTTAAGAGGACAGGGCGCAGATACG.

Ten or more counts support this clone. The read stops 3 residues short of the end of the CDR3; the missing end is completed from the germline J gene. The chain links TRBV6-2 or TRBV6-3 to TRBJ1-1; tentatively, D is TRBD1 (6 bases). Trimming removed 8 bases at V and 1 base at J, with 14 bases between. This CDR3 spans 14 amino acids. Germline V lookup: CDR1 MNHEY, CDR2 SVGEGT. CDR3 residues: CASWEQGPNTEAFF. Incomplete CDR3 DNA: TGTGCCAGCTGGGAACAGGGCCCGAACACTGAA.

In this sample, this clone turned up a few times. The sequence runs out 3 residues before the end of the CDR3; the remainder is reconstructed from the germline J gene. The chain carries TRBV5-1 and TRBJ2-5; weak D call: TRBD2 (5 bases). With 8 bases removed from V and 7 bases from J, the gap between germline ends came to 15 bases. The CDR3 is 12 amino acids. In germline, CDR1 is SGHRS, CDR2 YFSETQ. CDR3 DNA (partial): TGCGCCAGTCCCACGGGGTTGGGGACC. Protein product: CASPTGLGT. The CDR3, in full, reads CASPTGLGTQYF.

In this sample, this clone turned up a few times. The read halts 3 residues ahead of the CDR3 end, with the missing end drawn from the germline J gene. The V and J genes are TRBV18 and TRBJ2-2; no reliable D call. Germline values: CDR1 KGHSH, CDR2 LQKENI. The CDR3 totals 16 residues. V lost 2 bases and J lost 0, with 10 bases in between. CDR3 DNA (partial): TGTGCCAGCTCACCAGGGCAACGAGCGAACACCGGGGAG. It yields the protein CASSPGQRANTGE. The entire CDR3 protein is CASSPGQRANTGELFF.

This clone was recorded at least ten times. Read sequence stops 3 residues before the CDR3 end, and the germline J gene provides the missing end. The V and J genes are TRBV20-1 and TRBJ2-3; TRBD1 might be the D (6 bases). The CDR3 contains 17 residues. V lost 0 bases and J lost 2, with 18 bases in between. Germline V lookup: CDR1 DFQATT, CDR2 SNEGSKA (reference sequence). Incomplete CDR3 DNA: TGCAGTGCTAGAGATGACAAAGGGGGAAGAACCACAGATACG. As protein: CSARDDKGGRTTDT. The entire CDR3 is CSARDDKGGRTTDTQYF.

This clone was detected a few times. The read ends 3 residues early relative to the CDR3; the germline J gene fills the gap. This chain links TRBV18 with TRBJ1-1; the D gene is possibly TRBD1 (5 bases). From germline, CDR1 is KGHSH and CDR2 LQKENI. Trimming stripped 3 bases from V and 4 bases from J, with 15 bases between. The CDR3 spans 15 residues. The CDR3 bases that were read are TGTGCCAGCTCACCTGCCCGAGGGGCCGGCACTGAA. It codes for CASSPARGAGTE. The complete CDR3 protein is CASSPARGAGTEAFF.

This clone was detected many times. The read comes to an end 3 residues before the CDR3 does, leaving the germline J gene to fill in the end. The chain recombines TRBV20-1 with TRBJ2-2; 7 bases are a match to TRBD1. This CDR3 contains 15 residues. The junction had 8 bases not matched to a gene; V was cut back by 3 bases and J by 4 bases. Germline loops: CDR1 DFQATT, CDR2 SNEGSKA (reference sequence). The CDR3 DNA, read in part, is TGCAGTGCTAGCCCAATCCGGGACAGCACCGGGGAG. Translated: CSASPIRDSTGE. In full, the CDR3 reads CSASPIRDSTGELFF.